One sample yielded the 6 T cell receptor beta chains listed below, sequenced in a study of blood T cells in healthy people across ages. The authors ran a second PCR of 7 to 11 cycles using a sample-barcoded 5' primer and a J-beta primer mix. In TCRdb, the 5' RACE reads were re-called with MiXCR into one record per CDR3 protein. The sample holds around 2 million distinct CDR3 sequences; approximately 39% are singletons and the top ten take roughly 23%. Sequencing was done on a sample of blood. The receptor set was obtained from a human donor in good health.

In its sample, this clonotype was seen a few times. The CDR3 loop reads CASTLRDFGGYTF. The CDR3 DNA reads as TGTGCCAGCACCCTTCGGGACTTTGGAGGCTACACCTTC. The rearrangement joins TRBV7-2 to TRBJ1-2, with a possible D match to TRBD1 (5 bases). This CDR3 is built from 13 residues. Germline lookup yields CDR1 SGHTA and CDR2 FQGNSA. The germline V and J ends were trimmed by 7 bases and 8 bases, with 17 bases remaining between them.

The rearrangement joins TRBV28 to TRBJ2-5; 7 bases are shared with TRBD2. CDR3 length: 15 residues. Germline V CDR1 and CDR2: MDHEN, SYDVKM. V was pared by 5 bases and J by 2 bases, with 8 bases of the junction left unmatched. CDR3 amino acids: CASSTSGGPQETQYF. The CDR3 DNA is TGTGCCAGCAGTACCTCGGGGGGACCTCAAGAGACCCAGTACTTC.

CDR3 protein: CASSYSLPGGGRITDTQYF. DNA for the CDR3: TGTGCCAGCAGTTACTCCCTCCCGGGTGGGGGGCGCATCACAGATACGCAGTATTTT. The genes are TRBV6-5 and TRBJ2-3, with D perhaps given as TRBD1 or TRBD2 (6 bases each). The V gene lost 0 bases and the J gene lost 2 bases, with 21 bases spanning the gap. Germline CDR1 and CDR2: MNHEY and SVGAGI. The CDR3 has 19 amino acids.

In its sample, this clonotype was seen a few times. This sequence joins TRBV28 and TRBJ2-7; D may match TRBD1 or TRBD2 (5 bases each). The CDR3 totals 15 residues. Deletions cut 6 bases from V and 0 bases from J, with 15 bases between. From germline, CDR1 is MDHEN and CDR2 SYDVKM. CDR3 loop: CASSAGAGSSYEQYF. In DNA form, the CDR3 reads TGTGCCAGCAGCGCTGGGGCAGGGAGCTCCTACGAGCAGTACTTC.

This clonotype was seen only once. The chain carries TRBV6-2 or TRBV6-3 and TRBJ2-3; 8 bases map to TRBD2. Germline V gene sequence: CDR1 MNHEY, CDR2 SVGEGT. V lost 2 bases, J lost 4 bases, and 11 bases stayed unmatched. The CDR3 has 17 amino acids. In DNA form, the CDR3 reads TGTGCCAGCAGTTACGCTCCGGGGGGGCCCCAGGCAGATACGCAGTATTTT. This sequence encodes CASSYAPGGPQADTQYF.

The rearrangement uses TRBV7-9 and TRBJ2-1; the match to TRBD2 covers 8 bases. This CDR3 is 17 amino acids long. Losses at the gene ends were 6 bases for V and 5 bases for J; bases not matched to a gene: 15. CDR1 is SEHNR, CDR2 FQNEAQ, per germline (reference sequence). The CDR3 sequence is CASRTQVAGTSHNEQFF. CDR3 DNA: TGTGCCAGCAGAACACAGGTAGCGGGGACATCTCACAATGAGCAGTTCTTC.